The TCR beta chain under discussion was sequenced for a study of cytomegalovirus exposure and HLA in healthy donors. This CDR3 region has 20 residues. In germline, CDR1 is SGHVS, CDR2 FNYEAQ. V was pared by 2 bases and J by 0 bases, with 8 bases of the junction left unmatched. PCR involved 60 Vbeta and 13 Jbeta primers. Clones were read by immunoSEQ multiplex PCR, and TCRdb kept only the in-frame ones, dropping some. Counted here are roughly 18,000 clones, 65% to 75% occurring once; the ten biggest clones make up 3.5% to 4.5%. The sequenced sample consisted of PBMCs. The chain is built from TRBV7-6 and TRBJ2-1; 15 bases map to TRBD2. The sequence derives from a man aged 18 to 29 in good health and CMV-seronegative. In DNA, the CDR3 is TGTGCCAGCAGCTTAATCCGCGGGACTAGCGGGGGGAGCTCCTACAATGAGCAGTTCTTC. Translating gives CASSLIRGTSGGSSYNEQFF.